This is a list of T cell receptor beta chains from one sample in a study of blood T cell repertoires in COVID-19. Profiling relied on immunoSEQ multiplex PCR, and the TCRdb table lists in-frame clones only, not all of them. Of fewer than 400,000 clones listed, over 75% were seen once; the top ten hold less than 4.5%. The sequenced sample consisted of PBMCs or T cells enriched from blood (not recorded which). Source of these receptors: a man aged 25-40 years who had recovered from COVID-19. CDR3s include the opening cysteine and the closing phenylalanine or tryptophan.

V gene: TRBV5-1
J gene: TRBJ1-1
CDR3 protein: CASSPEGANTEAFF

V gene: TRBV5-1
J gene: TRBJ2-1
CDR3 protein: CASSTGASEYNEQFF

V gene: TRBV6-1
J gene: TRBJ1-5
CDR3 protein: CASSEALYQTGYQPQHF

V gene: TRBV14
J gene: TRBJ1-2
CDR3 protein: CASSPRTGLYGYTF

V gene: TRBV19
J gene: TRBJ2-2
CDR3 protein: CASSVTGGTGELFF

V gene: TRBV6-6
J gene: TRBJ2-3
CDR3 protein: CASRGTSGDTQYF

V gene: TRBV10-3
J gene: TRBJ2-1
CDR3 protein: CAISPGTEYNEQFF

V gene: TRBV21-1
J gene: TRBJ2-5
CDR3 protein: CASSKGDRSQETQYF

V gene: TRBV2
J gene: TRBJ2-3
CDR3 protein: CASSEALAGSTDTQYF

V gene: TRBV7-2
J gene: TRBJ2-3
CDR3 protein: CASSSQISGITDTQYF

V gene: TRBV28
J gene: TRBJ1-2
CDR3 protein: CASSGTDYYGYTF

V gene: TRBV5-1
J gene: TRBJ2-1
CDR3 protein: CASSFGGTGYNEQFF

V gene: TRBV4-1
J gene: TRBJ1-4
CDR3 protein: CASSQGVGSEKLFF

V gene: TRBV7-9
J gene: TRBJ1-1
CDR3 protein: CASSSQGEGTEAFF

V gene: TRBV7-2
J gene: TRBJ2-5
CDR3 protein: CASSYGGHWAKETQYF

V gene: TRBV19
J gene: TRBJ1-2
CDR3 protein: CASSTRQGSRGYTF

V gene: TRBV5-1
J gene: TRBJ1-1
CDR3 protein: CASQQDTEAFF

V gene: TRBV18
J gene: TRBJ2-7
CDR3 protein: CASSPFLPVPGRGTYEQYF

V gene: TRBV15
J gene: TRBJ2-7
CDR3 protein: CATGGGASYEQYF

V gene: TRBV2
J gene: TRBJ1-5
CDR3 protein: CASSVSRVGNQPQHF

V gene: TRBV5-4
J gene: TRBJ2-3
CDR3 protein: CASSLVAGGQYF

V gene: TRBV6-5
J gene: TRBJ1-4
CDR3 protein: CASTRGPLLGEKLFF

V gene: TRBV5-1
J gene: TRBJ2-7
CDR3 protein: CASSRSPTDGEQYF

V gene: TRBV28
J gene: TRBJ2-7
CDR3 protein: CASSYSGRRYEQYF

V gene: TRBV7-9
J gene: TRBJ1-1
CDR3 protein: CASSGWGGVKNTEAFF

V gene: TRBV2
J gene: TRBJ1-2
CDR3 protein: CASSALPGQGGGYTF

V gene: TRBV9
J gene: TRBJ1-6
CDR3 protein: CASNRGSSYNSPLHF

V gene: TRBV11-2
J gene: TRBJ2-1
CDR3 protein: CASSLDRGVDEQFF

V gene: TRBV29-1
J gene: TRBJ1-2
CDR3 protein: CSVDHRGPYGYTF

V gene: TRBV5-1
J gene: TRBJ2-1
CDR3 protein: CASSLVPGGNEQFF

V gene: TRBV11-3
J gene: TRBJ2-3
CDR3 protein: CASSLGVSGTDTQYF

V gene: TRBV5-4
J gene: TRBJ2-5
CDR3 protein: CASSLGLRGGGGLQETQYF

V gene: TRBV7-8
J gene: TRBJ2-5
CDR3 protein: CASSSMGMEGHPRQETQYF